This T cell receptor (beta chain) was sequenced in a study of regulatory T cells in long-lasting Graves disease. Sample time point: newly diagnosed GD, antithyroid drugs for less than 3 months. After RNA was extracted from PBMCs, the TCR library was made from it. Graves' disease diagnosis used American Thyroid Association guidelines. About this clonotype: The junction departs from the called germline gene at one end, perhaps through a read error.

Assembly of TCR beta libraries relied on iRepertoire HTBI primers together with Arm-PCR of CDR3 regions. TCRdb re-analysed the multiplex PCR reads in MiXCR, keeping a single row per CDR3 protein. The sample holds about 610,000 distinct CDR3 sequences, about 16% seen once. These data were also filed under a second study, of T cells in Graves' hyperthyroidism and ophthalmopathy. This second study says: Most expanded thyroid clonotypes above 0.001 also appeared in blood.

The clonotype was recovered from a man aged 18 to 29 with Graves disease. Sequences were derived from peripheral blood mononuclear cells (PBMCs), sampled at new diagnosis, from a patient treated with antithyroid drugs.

In DNA form, the CDR3 reads TGTGCCAGCAGCTTGGAGGGGGGGCACAATCAGCCCCAGCATTTT. Translating gives CASSLEGGHNQPQHF. J is TRBJ1-5 and V is TRBV5-1; possible D gene TRBD1, 6 bases. In germline, CDR1 is SGHRS, CDR2 YFSETQ. The CDR3 spans 15 residues.